Listed below are T cell receptor beta chains from one sample, sequenced in a study of cytomegalovirus exposure and HLA in healthy donors. Sequencing used immunoSEQ multiplex PCR; TCRdb keeps in-frame clones, though not all of them. The sample has about 200,000 clones; approximately 81% are singletons. The sequenced material came from PBMCs. The receptor source for this set is a man aged 25-40 years in good health and CMV-seronegative. The CDR3 runs from the conserved cysteine through the conserved F or W. D genes are given only for firm matches. Clone size, where shown, is once, few, many, or a class for clones that have expanded.

.	TRBV11-2	TRBJ1-2	.	TGTGCCAGCAGCCCTTCTCCGGGACAAGCCTATGGCTACACCTTC	CASSPSPGQAYGYTF
.	TRBV19	TRBJ1-1	TRBD1	TGTGCCAGTAAGACAGGGACCATCGAAGCTTTCTTT	CASKTGTIEAFF
.	TRBV27	TRBJ2-7	TRBD1	TGTGCCAGCTCGCCCGGACAGGGCTACGAGCAGTACTTC	CASSPGQGYEQYF
.	TRBV4-3	TRBJ2-2	.	TGCGCCAGCAGCCAAGATACGGTCTCGACCGGGGAGCTGTTTTTT	CASSQDTVSTGELFF
.	TRBV12-5	TRBJ2-1	.	TGTGCTAGACACAGGAACAATGAGCAGTTCTTC	CARHRNNEQFF
.	TRBV6-6	TRBJ2-4	.	TGTGCCAGCAGTTACTCGCGAGCGGGTGGGGACATTCAGTACTTC	CASSYSRAGGDIQYF
.	TRBV7-2	TRBJ2-1	TRBD2	TGTGCCAGCAGCGTAACTAGCGGGGCTCCCAATGAGCAGTTCTTC	CASSVTSGAPNEQFF
once	TRBV6-6	TRBJ2-1	.	TGTGCCAGCAGTTACTCTCGGACTCTAAATGAGCAGTTCTTC	CASSYSRTLNEQFF
once	TRBV29-1	TRBJ2-1	TRBD2	TGCAGCGTTGAAGGCGGGGGAGTTTACAATGAGCAGTTCTTC	CSVEGGGVYNEQFF
.	TRBV6-6	TRBJ2-3	TRBD1	TGTGCCAGCAGTGGAGGGACAGGGACAGATACGCAGTATTTT	CASSGGTGTDTQYF
.	TRBV28	TRBJ1-3	.	TGTGCCAGCAGTTTGCGGGCCACCATATATTTT	CASSLRATIYF
few	TRBV5-4	TRBJ1-2	.	TGTGCCAGCAGCCGTAATTCCGGTCAGGGTCAGGGCTACACCTTC	CASSRNSGQGQGYTF
once	TRBV6-1	TRBJ2-3	.	TGTGCCAGCAGTGAATATCGGGAGACCGGCACAGATACGCAGTATTTT	CASSEYRETGTDTQYF
.	TRBV28	TRBJ1-2	TRBD1	TGTGCCAGCACCACTGAGACAGGGGGCAATGGCTACACCTTC	CASTTETGGNGYTF
.	TRBV2	TRBJ1-5	.	TGTGCCAGCAGTGAGTCAAGGGGGTACCAGCCCCAGCATTTT	CASSESRGYQPQHF
.	TRBV4-1	TRBJ2-7	.	TGCGCCAGCAGCCTGACGGAGGGCTTGACCTACGAGCAGTACTTC	CASSLTEGLTYEQYF
.	TRBV27	TRBJ1-2	.	TGTGCCAGCAGTCCCGGACTGAGCCGACGCTCACGTGGCTACACCTTC	CASSPGLSRRSRGYTF
few	TRBV4-3	TRBJ1-3	TRBD1	TGCGCCAGCAGCCCCTATACAGGGGCTGGAAACACCATATATTTT	CASSPYTGAGNTIYF
few	TRBV28	TRBJ2-1	.	TGTGCCAGCAGTTTATTCGAGGGAAAGGTTCATGAGCAGTTCTTC	CASSLFEGKVHEQFF
.	TRBV7-8	TRBJ2-5	TRBD1	TGTGCCAGCAGCCAACAAAAGGGGGCAGAGACCCAGTACTTC	CASSQQKGAETQYF
.	TRBV27	TRBJ2-7	TRBD1	TGTGCCAGCAGTTTATCTCGACAGGGTAACTCCGAGCAGTACTTC	CASSLSRQGNSEQYF
.	TRBV11-2	TRBJ2-4	.	TGTGCCAGCAGCTTTAACAAAAACATTCAGTACTTC	CASSFNKNIQYF